Below, 7 T cell receptor beta chains from the same sample are listed, as sequenced in a study of post-analysis software for immune sequencing data. The library was made from cDNA and included unique molecular identifiers. TCRdb passed the PCR reads through MiXCR, listing each CDR3 protein once. The table includes some 890,000 distinct CDR3 sequences, roughly 50% detected once. Antigens for these TCRs are unknown. Broader study findings: Patients used about five TRBV segments, including TRBV5-6, TRBV5-1 and TRBV20-1, more often than controls.

The sequencing input was blood. These receptors originate from a girl under 18 with multiple sclerosis.

The V and J genes are TRBV20-1 and TRBJ2-5; TRBD1 matches 9 bases. The germline CDR1 and CDR2 sequences are DFQATT and SNEGSKA (reference sequence). The CDR3 spans 15 residues. The V gene end was trimmed by 4 bases and the J gene end by 2 bases; junction bases not matched to a gene: 8. CDR3 residues: CSANPGQGGQETQYF. DNA for the CDR3: TGCAGTGCTAACCCGGGACAGGGAGGACAAGAGACCCAGTACTTC.

The V gene is TRBV10-3, the J gene TRBJ2-7, with a weak D call TRBD2 (5 bases). The CDR3 contains 13 residues. Per germline, CDR1 ENHRY and CDR2 SYGVKD. Trimming removed 6 bases from V and 8 bases from J, with 17 bases in between. The CDR3 region has the DNA TGTGCCATCAGGGATCCCCCCCCCGGGAAGCAGTACTTC. Translation: CAIRDPPPGKQYF.

The chain joins TRBV7-9 to TRBJ2-1; D call uncertain. The closer fit of TRBJ2-7 to the DNA end suggests the J call may be wrong. The CDR3 is 14 amino acids. Germline-derived CDR1 and CDR2 are SEHNR and FQNEAQ (reference sequence). The CDR3 nucleotides read TGTGCCAGCGGATTGTCAAGCTCCTACAATGAGCAGTACTTC. It is translated as CASGLSSSYNEQYF.

The rearrangement joins TRBV29-1 to TRBJ2-5, with D uncertain. Per the germline V gene, CDR1 is SQVTM and CDR2 is ANQGSEA. Trimming took off 6 bases at V and 5 bases at J, with 10 bases between the two ends. This CDR3 has 11 amino acids. Written as DNA, the CDR3 is TGCAGCGTCGATCCCTCGGAGACCCAGTACTTC. Translated, it gives CSVDPSETQYF.

The chain couples TRBV25-1 to TRBJ1-6, with 7 bases matching TRBD1. This CDR3 is built from 13 residues. V lost 8 bases to trimming and J lost 11 bases; unmatched junction nucleotides: 9. Germline CDR1 MGHDK, CDR2 SYGVNS. The CDR3 spells CASGDSIGAPLHF. In DNA form, the CDR3 reads TGTGCCAGCGGGGACAGTATTGGGGCACCCCTCCACTTT.

This clonotype appeared a few times. The gene calls are TRBV6-5 and TRBJ1-5; maybe TRBD1 (6 bases). Per germline, CDR1 MNHEY and CDR2 SVGAGI. The CDR3 consists of 15 residues. V dropped 4 bases and J dropped 0 bases, with 10 bases sitting between them. The DNA for the CDR3 is TGTGCCAGCAGTTCGACAGGTGCTAGCAATCAGCCCCAGCATTTT. Encoded protein: CASSSTGASNQPQHF.

J is TRBJ1-1 and V is TRBV7-2; D unclear. This CDR3 spans 15 amino acids. Looked up from germline, CDR1 is SGHTA and CDR2 is FQGNSA. V was clipped by 2 bases and J by 4 bases, with 14 bases between them. DNA for the CDR3: TGTGCCAGCAGCTTAACCGCCTTCAGCGGCACTGAAGCTTTCTTT. It codes for CASSLTAFSGTEAFF.